A single sample is the source of the 19 T cell receptor beta chains below, sequenced in a study of T cells in Graves' hyperthyroidism and ophthalmopathy. RNA transcripts gave rise to amplified TCR beta CDR3 regions. HTBI primers were the set used in a first-round RT-PCR of the TCR CDR3. Each CDR3 protein is one row after TCRdb ran MiXCR on the multiplex PCR reads. The table includes hundreds of thousands of distinct CDR3 sequences, 15% to 20% detected once. The sample consisted of blood. Receptor source: a woman aged 25 to 39 with Graves' hyperthyroidism.

This clonotype was counted between two and nine times. The chain is built from TRBV2 and TRBJ2-2; 13 nucleotides line up with TRBD2. CDR3 size: 17 residues. With 6 bases clipped from V and 2 bases from J, the junction kept 6 bases outside the gene matches. Looked up from germline, CDR1 is SNHLY and CDR2 is FYNNEI. CDR3 in amino acids: CASRSRGLAGNTGELFF. The DNA of the CDR3 is TGTGCCAGCAGGAGCAGGGGACTAGCGGGAAACACCGGGGAGCTGTTTTTT.

The chain uses TRBV5-1 and TRBJ2-5; 11 bases match TRBD2. CDR1 and CDR2 (germline): SGHRS, YFSETQ. The J segment lost 4 bases and the V segment lost 5 bases, leaving 7 bases of the junction unmatched. The length of the CDR3 is 15 residues. The CDR3 sequence is CASSLTSGSRETQYF. CDR3 DNA sequence: TGCGCCAGCAGTCTTACTAGCGGGAGCAGAGAGACCCAGTACTTC.

This clonotype was recorded a few times. The V gene is TRBV27, the J gene TRBJ2-5; D gene unclear. The V end lost 3 bases, the J end lost 4 bases, and 9 bases lay between the germline ends. The germline V gene encodes CDR1 MNHEY and CDR2 SMNVEV (reference sequence). The CDR3 length is 13 residues. CDR3 protein: CASSFAFGETQYF. DNA of the CDR3: TGTGCCAGCAGTTTCGCCTTTGGAGAGACCCAGTACTTC.

In regard to this clonotype: A much bigger clone sits one base away, suggesting this may be a read error. As the CDR3 is not closed by the conserved phenylalanine or tryptophan, this likely results from a read error. This chain joins TRBV28 and TRBJ1-5; D gene uncertain. This CDR3 has 13 amino acids. Germline CDR1 is MDHEN and CDR2 is SYDVKM. Deletions cut 4 bases from V and 4 bases from J, with 8 bases between. CDR3 protein: CASSSGSNQPQHL. The CDR3 coding sequence is TGTGCCAGCAGTTCGGGGTCAAATCAGCCCCAGCATCTT.

In its sample, this clonotype was seen once. The V and J genes are TRBV19 and TRBJ2-6; 9 bases map to TRBD1. CDR1 and CDR2 from the germline V gene are LNHDA and SQIVND (reference sequence). With 5 bases clipped from V and 3 bases from J, the junction kept 8 bases outside the gene matches. The CDR3 totals 17 residues. The CDR3 loop reads CASSPGTGLFGANVLTF. The CDR3 nucleotides are TGTGCCAGTAGTCCCGGGACAGGGTTATTTGGGGCCAACGTCCTGACTTTC.

The chain is built from TRBV20-1 and TRBJ2-3; D gene uncertain. Germline CDR1 reads DFQATT; CDR2 reads SNEGSKA (reference sequence). The CDR3 loop spans 17 amino acids. The V gene lost 5 bases and the J gene lost 0 bases, with 21 bases spanning the gap. The CDR3 loop reads CSAAEGLVPGSTDTQYF. The CDR3 DNA is TGCAGTGCTGCCGAAGGTTTGGTACCGGGTAGCACAGATACGCAGTATTTT.

There are many counts of this clonotype. This chain links TRBV28 with TRBJ1-5; unclear D gene. The ends were cut back, 5 bases at V and 8 bases at J, with 16 bases in the middle. The germline CDR1 and CDR2 sequences are MDHEN and SYDVKM. The CDR3 extends over 14 amino acids. CDR3 loop: CASSHGPEQKPQHF. The CDR3 bases are TGTGCCAGCAGTCATGGCCCCGAGCAAAAGCCCCAGCATTTT.

This clonotype was seen a few times. The rearrangement links TRBV11-1 to TRBJ2-2; TRBD2 matches 14 bases. CDR1 SGHAT and CDR2 FQDESV come from the germline V gene (reference sequence). The V and J ends lost 5 bases and 6 bases, in that order; junction bases with no gene match: 5. CDR3 length equals 16 residues. The CDR3 DNA reads as TGTGCCAGCAGCCGGGGACTAGCGGGAGTCCCCGGGGAGCTGTTTTTT. It specifies CASSRGLAGVPGELFF.

The table lists this clonotype with many counts. This sequence joins TRBV7-8 and TRBJ2-1; the D gene is possibly TRBD1 (8 bases). V shed 5 bases and J shed 4 bases, with 15 bases lying between them. Germline V gene sequence: CDR1 SGHVS, CDR2 FQNEAQ. The CDR3 is made up of 15 amino acids. CDR3 loop: CASSLQGEGYNEQFF. The CDR3 region has the DNA TGTGCCAGCAGCCTACAGGGGGAGGGGTACAATGAGCAGTTCTTC.

The V and J genes are TRBV19 and TRBJ1-1; D gene unclear. Trimming removed 7 bases from V and 9 bases from J, with 9 bases in between. The CDR3 extends over 10 amino acids. CDR1 LNHDA and CDR2 SQIVND come from the germline V gene (reference sequence). The CDR3 region has the DNA TGTGCCAGTATCAAACAGAAAGCTTTCTTT. As protein: CASIKQKAFF. Complete variable domain (other parts from reference TRBV19 and TRBJ1-1): DGGITQSPKYLFRKEGQNVTLSCEQNLNHDAMYWYRQDPGQGLRLIYYSQIVNDFQKGDIAEGYSVSREKKESFPLTVTSAQKNPTAFYLCASIKQKAFFGQGTRLTVV.

CDR3 amino acids: CSETLTRTSGRGEQYF. For the CDR3, the DNA is TGCAGCGAGACGCTAACTAGGACTAGCGGGAGGGGAGAGCAGTACTTC. The chain recombines TRBV29-1 with TRBJ2-7, with 15 bases identical to TRBD2. Germline-derived CDR1 and CDR2 are SQVTM and ANQGSEA. The CDR3 length is 16 residues. Trimming took 7 bases from V and 7 from J; bases not matched to a gene: 14.

The rearrangement uses TRBV7-9 and TRBJ2-7; D unclear. The length of the CDR3 is 13 residues. Germline CDR1 SEHNR, CDR2 FQNEAQ (reference sequence). Trimming stripped 5 bases from V and 4 bases from J, with 12 bases between. The CDR3 is CASSPLYSYEQYF. Here the CDR3 DNA reads TGTGCCAGCAGCCCCCTGTATAGTTACGAGCAGTACTTC.

This clonotype appeared a few times. The CDR3 coding sequence is TGTGCCAGCAGCTTAGGCAGGGGGGGCCCCCCCGGTGAGCAGTTCTTC. This translates into CASSLGRGGPPGEQFF. The chain links TRBV13 to TRBJ2-1, with D perhaps assigned TRBD1 or TRBD2 (7 bases each). From germline, CDR1 is PRHDT and CDR2 FYEKMQ (reference sequence). Deletions cut 0 bases from V and 9 bases from J, with 18 bases between. The CDR3 sequence is 16 residues long.

The sample holds a few counts of this clonotype. This sequence joins TRBV7-9 and TRBJ2-7; perhaps TRBD1 as D (6 bases). Germline V gene sequence: CDR1 SEHNR, CDR2 FQNEAQ (reference sequence). There are 15 residues in the CDR3. Trimming cost V 2 bases and J 0 bases, with 11 bases left between them. CDR3 coding DNA: TGTGCCAGCAGCTTAAGACAGGCACTCTCCTACGAGCAGTACTTC. Protein: CASSLRQALSYEQYF. The full variable domain, completed using reference TRBV7-9 and TRBJ2-7, is DTGVSQNPRHKITKRGQNVTFRCDPISEHNRLYWYRQTLGQGPEFLTYFQNEAQLEKSRLLSDRFSAERPKGSFSTLEIQRTEQGDSAMYLCASSLRQALSYEQYFGPGTRLTVT.

This chain links TRBV29-1 with TRBJ1-1; perhaps TRBD1 as D (5 bases). Germline V CDR1 and CDR2: SQVTM, ANQGSEA. Trimming removed 4 bases from V and 4 bases from J, with 16 bases in between. The CDR3 has 14 amino acids. This CDR3 reads CSVGGEWGSTEAFF. The CDR3 DNA reads TGCAGCGTTGGGGGGGAATGGGGGAGCACTGAAGCTTTCTTT.

This clonotype has at least ten counts. This sequence joins TRBV5-1 and TRBJ1-6; D gene uncertain. The CDR3 sequence is 13 residues long. Germline CDR1 SGHRS, CDR2 YFSETQ. Trimming took 0 bases from V and 8 from J, leaving 6 bases between them. The DNA for the CDR3 is TGCGCCAGCAGCTTGGAGTTAGATTCACCCCTCCACTTT. Translating it yields CASSLELDSPLHF. The variable domain in full, with the rest retrieved from reference TRBV5-1 and TRBJ1-6, is KAGVTQTPRYLIKTRGQQVTLSCSPISGHRSVSWYQQTPGQGLQFLFEYFSETQRNKGNFPGRFSGRQFSNSRSEMNVSTLELGDSALYLCASSLELDSPLHFGNGTRLTVT.

The chain is built from TRBV20-1 and TRBJ2-1; 7 bases agree with TRBD2. The CDR3 length is 15 residues. CDR1 is DFQATT and CDR2 is SNEGSKA in the germline V gene (reference sequence). Losses at the gene ends were 6 bases for V and 4 bases for J; bases not matched to a gene: 12. Here the CDR3 DNA reads TGCAGTGCCAATACCGGGACTAACCGTTACAATGAGCAGTTCTTC. Its translation: CSANTGTNRYNEQFF.

This clonotype showed up many times. The V call is TRBV10-3, the J call TRBJ2-5; 9 bases map to TRBD1. The CDR3 is 13 residues long. Germline values: CDR1 ENHRY, CDR2 SYGVKD. The J segment lost 4 bases and the V segment lost 4 bases, leaving 1 base of the junction unmatched. The CDR3 DNA reads as TGTGCCATCAGTGGGACAGGGGCAGAGACCCAGTACTTC. Encoded protein: CAISGTGAETQYF.

A few counts support this clonotype. The chain couples TRBV27 to TRBJ1-2; D gene ambiguous. V lost 8 bases to trimming and J lost 3 bases, with 7 bases between them. The CDR3 runs 11 residues. Germline assignment: CDR1 MNHEY and CDR2 SMNVEV (reference sequence). CDR3 sequence (DNA): TGTGCCAGCGGGTTGTACTATGGCTACACCTTC. It yields the protein CASGLYYGYTF.